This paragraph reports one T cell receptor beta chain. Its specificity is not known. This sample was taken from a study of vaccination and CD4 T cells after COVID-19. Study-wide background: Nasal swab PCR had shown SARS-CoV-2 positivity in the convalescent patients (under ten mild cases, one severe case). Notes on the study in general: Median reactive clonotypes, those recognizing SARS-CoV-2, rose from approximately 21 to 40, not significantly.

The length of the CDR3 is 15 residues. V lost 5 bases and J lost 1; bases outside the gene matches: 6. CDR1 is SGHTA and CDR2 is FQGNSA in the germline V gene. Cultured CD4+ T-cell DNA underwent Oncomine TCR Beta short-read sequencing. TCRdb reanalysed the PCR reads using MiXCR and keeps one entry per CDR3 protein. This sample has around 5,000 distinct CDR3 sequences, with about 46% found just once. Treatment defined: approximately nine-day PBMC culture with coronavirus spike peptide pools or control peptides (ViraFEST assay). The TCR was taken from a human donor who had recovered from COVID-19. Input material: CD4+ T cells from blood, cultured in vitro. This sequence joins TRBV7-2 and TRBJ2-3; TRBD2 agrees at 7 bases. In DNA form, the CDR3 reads TGTGCCAGCAGCCATCAGCGGGACGGCACAGATACGCAGTATTTT. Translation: CASSHQRDGTDTQYF. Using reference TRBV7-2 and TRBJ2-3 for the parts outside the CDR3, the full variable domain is GAGVSQSPSNKVTEKGKDVELRCDPISGHTALYWYRQSLGQGLEFLIYFQGNSAPDKSGLPSDRFSAERTGGSVSTLTIQRTQQEDSAVYLCASSHQRDGTDTQYFGPGTRLTVL.